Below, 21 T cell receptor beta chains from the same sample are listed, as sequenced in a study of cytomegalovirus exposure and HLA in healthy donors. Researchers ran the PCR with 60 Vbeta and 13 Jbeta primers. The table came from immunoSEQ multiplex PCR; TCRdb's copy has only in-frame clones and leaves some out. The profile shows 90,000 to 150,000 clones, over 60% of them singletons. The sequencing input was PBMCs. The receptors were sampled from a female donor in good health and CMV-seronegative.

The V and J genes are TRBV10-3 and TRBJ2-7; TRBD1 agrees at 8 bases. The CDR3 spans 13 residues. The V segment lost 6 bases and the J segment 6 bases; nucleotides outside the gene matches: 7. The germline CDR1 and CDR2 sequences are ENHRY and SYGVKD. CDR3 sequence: CAIRTDRVGEQYF. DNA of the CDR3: TGTGCCATCAGGACGGACAGGGTAGGCGAGCAGTACTTC.

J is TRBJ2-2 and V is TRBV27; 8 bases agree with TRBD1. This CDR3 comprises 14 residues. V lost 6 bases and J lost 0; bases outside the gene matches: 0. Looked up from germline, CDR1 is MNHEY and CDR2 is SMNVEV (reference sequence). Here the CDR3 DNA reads TGTGCCAGCAGGGACAGGGCGAACACCGGGGAGCTGTTTTTT. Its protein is CASRDRANTGELFF.

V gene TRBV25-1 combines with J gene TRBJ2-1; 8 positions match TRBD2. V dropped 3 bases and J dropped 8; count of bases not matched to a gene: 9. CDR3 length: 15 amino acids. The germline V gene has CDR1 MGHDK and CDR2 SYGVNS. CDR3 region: CASSDRSGGGDEQFF. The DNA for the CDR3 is TGTGCCAGCAGTGATAGAAGCGGGGGAGGCGATGAGCAGTTCTTC.

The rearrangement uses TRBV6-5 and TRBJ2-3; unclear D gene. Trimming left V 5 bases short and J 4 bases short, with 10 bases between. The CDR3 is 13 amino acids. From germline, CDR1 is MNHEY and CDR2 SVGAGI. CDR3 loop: CASSLFPSDTQYF. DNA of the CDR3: TGTGCCAGCAGTCTCTTCCCCTCAGATACGCAGTATTTT.

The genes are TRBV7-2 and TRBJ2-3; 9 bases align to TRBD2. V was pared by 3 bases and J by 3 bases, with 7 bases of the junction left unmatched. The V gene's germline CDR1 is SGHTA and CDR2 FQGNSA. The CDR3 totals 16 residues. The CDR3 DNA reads TGTGCCAGCAGCTTGGGCGGGGGGGTTGGTACAGATACGCAGTATTTT. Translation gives CASSLGGGVGTDTQYF. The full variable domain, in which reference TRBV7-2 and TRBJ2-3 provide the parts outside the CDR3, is GAGVSQSPSNKVTEKGKDVELRCDPISGHTALYWYRQSLGQGLEFLIYFQGNSAPDKSGLPSDRFSAERTGGSVSTLTIQRTQQEDSAVYLCASSLGGGVGTDTQYFGPGTRLTVL.

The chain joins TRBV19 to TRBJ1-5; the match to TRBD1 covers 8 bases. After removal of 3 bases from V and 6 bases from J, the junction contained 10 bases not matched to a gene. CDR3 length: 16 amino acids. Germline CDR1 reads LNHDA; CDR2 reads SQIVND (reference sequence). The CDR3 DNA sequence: TGTGCCAGTAGTATGATATTTAGACAGGGGAGTCAGCCCCAGCATTTT. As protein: CASSMIFRQGSQPQHF.

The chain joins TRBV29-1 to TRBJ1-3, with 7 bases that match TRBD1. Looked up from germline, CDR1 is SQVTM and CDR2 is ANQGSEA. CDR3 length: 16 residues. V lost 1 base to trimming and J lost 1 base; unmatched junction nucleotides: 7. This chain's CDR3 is CSVEGDPGGSGNTIYF. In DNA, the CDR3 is TGCAGCGTTGAAGGAGACCCAGGGGGTTCTGGAAACACCATATATTTT.

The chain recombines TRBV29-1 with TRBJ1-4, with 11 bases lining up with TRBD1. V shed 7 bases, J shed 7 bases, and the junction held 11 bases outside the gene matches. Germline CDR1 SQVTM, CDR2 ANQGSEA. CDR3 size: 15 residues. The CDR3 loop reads CSAQIGQGALEKLFF. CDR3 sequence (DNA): TGCAGCGCTCAAATCGGACAGGGGGCCCTTGAAAAACTGTTTTTT.

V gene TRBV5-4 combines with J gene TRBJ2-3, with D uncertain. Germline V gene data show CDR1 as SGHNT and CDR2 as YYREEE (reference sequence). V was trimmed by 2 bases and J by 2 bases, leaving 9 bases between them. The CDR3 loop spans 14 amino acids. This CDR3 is CASSLDSVTDTQYF. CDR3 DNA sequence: TGTGCCAGCAGCTTAGACTCGGTCACAGATACGCAGTATTTT.

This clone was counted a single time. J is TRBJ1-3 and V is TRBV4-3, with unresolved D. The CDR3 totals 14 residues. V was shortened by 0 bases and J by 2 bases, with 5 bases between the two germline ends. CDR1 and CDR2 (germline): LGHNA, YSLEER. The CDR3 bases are TGCGCCAGCAGCCAAGAGGGCCCTGGAAACACCATATATTTT. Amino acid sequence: CASSQEGPGNTIYF.

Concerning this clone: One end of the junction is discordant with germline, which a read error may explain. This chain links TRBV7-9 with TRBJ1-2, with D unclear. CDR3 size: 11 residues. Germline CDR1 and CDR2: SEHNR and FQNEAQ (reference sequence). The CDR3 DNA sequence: TGTTCCAGCAGCTTACGCGGGGGCTACACCTTC. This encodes CSSSLRGGYTF.

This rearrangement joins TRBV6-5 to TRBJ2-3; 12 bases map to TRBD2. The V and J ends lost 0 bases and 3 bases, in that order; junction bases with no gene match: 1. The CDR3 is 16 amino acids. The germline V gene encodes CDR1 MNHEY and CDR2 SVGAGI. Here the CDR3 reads CASSYSLAGGTDTQYF. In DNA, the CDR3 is TGTGCCAGCAGTTACTCACTAGCGGGGGGTACAGATACGCAGTATTTT.

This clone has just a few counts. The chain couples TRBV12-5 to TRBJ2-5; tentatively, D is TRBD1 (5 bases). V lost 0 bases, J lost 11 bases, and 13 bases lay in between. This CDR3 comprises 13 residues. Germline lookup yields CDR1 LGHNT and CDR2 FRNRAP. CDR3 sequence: CASGLVRLGDQYF. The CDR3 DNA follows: TGTGCTAGTGGTTTGGTACGTCTAGGGGATCAGTACTTC.

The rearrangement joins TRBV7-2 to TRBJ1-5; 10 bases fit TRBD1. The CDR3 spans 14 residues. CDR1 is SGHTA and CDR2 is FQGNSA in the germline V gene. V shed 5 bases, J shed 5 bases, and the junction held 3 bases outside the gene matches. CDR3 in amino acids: CASSRDRGHQPQHF. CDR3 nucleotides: TGTGCCAGCAGCCGTGACAGGGGGCATCAGCCCCAGCATTTT. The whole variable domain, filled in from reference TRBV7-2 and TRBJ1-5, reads GAGVSQSPSNKVTEKGKDVELRCDPISGHTALYWYRQSLGQGLEFLIYFQGNSAPDKSGLPSDRFSAERTGGSVSTLTIQRTQQEDSAVYLCASSRDRGHQPQHFGDGTRLSIL.

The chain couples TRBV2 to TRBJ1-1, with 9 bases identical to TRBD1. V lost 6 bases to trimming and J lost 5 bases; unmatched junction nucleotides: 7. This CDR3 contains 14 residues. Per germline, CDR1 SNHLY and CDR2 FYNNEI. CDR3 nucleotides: TGTGCCAGCAGACGGGGACAGGGAGGAACTGAAGCTTTCTTT. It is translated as CASRRGQGGTEAFF.

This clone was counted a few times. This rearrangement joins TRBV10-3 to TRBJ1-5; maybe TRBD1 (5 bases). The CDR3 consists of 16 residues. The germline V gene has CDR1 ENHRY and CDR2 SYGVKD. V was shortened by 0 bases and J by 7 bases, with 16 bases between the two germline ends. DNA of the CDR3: TGTGCCATCAGTGAGTCGTTCTCCCAGGGCATGCAGCCCCAGCATTTT. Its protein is CAISESFSQGMQPQHF.

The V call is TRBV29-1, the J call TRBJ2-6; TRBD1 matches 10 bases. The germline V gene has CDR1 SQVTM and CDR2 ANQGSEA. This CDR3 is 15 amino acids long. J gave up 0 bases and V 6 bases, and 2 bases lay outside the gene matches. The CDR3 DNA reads TGCAGCGTGTGGACAGGGGGCTCTGGGGCCAACGTCCTGACTTTC. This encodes CSVWTGGSGANVLTF. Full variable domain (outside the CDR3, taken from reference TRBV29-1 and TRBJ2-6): SAVISQKPSRDICQRGTSLTIQCQVDSQVTMMFWYRQQPGQSLTLIATANQGSEATYESGFVIDKFPISRPNLTFSTLTVSNMSPEDSSIYLCSVWTGGSGANVLTFGAGSRLTVL.

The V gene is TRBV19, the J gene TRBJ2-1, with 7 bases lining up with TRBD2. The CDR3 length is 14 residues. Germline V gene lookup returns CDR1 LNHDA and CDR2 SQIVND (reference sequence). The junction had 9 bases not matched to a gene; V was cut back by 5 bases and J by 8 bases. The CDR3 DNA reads TGTGCCAGTAGTCCCTCTTTCGCGGGGGATGAGCAGTTCTTC. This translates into CASSPSFAGDEQFF.

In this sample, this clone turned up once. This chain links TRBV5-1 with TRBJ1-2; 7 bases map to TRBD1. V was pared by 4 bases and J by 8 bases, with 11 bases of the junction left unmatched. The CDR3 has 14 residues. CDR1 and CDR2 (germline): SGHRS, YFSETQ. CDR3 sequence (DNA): TGCGCCAGCAGCACCCAGGGGGAAGCCCACGGCTACACCTTC. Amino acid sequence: CASSTQGEAHGYTF.

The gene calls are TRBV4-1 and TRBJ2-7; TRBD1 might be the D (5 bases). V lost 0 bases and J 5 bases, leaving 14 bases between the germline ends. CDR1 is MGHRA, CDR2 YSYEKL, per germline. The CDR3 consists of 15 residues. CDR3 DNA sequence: TGCGCCAGCAGCCAAGATGAGAGCAGGGCCCACGAGCAGTACTTC. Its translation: CASSQDESRAHEQYF.

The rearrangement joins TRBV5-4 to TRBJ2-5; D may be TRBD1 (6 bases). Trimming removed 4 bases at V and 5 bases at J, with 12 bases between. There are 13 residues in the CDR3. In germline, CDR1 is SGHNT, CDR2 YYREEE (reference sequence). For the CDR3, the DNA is TGTGCCAGCAGCAACAGGGATCTCGAGACCCAGTACTTC. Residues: CASSNRDLETQYF.